These 4 T cell receptor beta chains came from one sample sequenced in a study of cytomegalovirus exposure and HLA in healthy donors. 13 Jbeta primers and 60 Vbeta primers were used for the PCR. Some clones are missing from TCRdb's copy, which holds only in-frame ones; the method was immunoSEQ multiplex PCR. The sample totals 90,000 to 100,000 clones. What was sequenced was PBMCs. These receptors were taken from a woman under 40 in good health and CMV-seronegative.

The rearrangement links TRBV6-1 to TRBJ1-2, with 7 bases fitting TRBD1. CDR3 length: 13 residues. Germline CDR1 MNHNS, CDR2 SASEGT. V lost 5 bases to trimming and J lost 4 bases; unmatched junction nucleotides: 4. The DNA for the CDR3 is TGTGCCAGCAGTTTGGGACAGCTCTATGGCTACACCTTC. Translating it yields CASSLGQLYGYTF.

CDR3 amino acids: CASLRRGRANTDTQYF. The CDR3 region has the DNA TGTGCCAGCCTCAGGAGGGGCAGGGCCAACACAGATACGCAGTATTTT. The chain combines TRBV2 with TRBJ2-3; a possible D gene is TRBD2 (6 bases). Germline values: CDR1 SNHLY, CDR2 FYNNEI. Deletions cut 8 bases from V and 2 bases from J, with 20 bases between. CDR3 length: 16 residues.

V gene TRBV6-5 combines with J gene TRBJ1-5; no clear D gene. The CDR3 extends over 12 amino acids. The germline CDR1 and CDR2 sequences are MNHEY and SVGAGI. The V and J ends lost 8 bases and 2 bases respectively, with 7 bases between them. The CDR3 sequence is CASSLGNQPQHF. The CDR3 DNA sequence: TGTGCCAGCTCTCTAGGCAATCAGCCCCAGCATTTT.

The V gene is TRBV28, the J gene TRBJ1-5; D gene ambiguous. This CDR3 has 12 residues. Trimming left V 3 bases short and J 7 bases short, with 7 bases between. Germline V CDR1 and CDR2: MDHEN, SYDVKM. The CDR3 protein is CASSFVGQPQHF. CDR3 bases: TGTGCCAGCAGTTTCGTTGGCCAGCCCCAGCATTTT.